This entry features one T cell receptor beta chain sequence. Trimming took 2 bases from V and 0 from J, leaving 11 bases between them. The CDR3 runs 16 residues. Germline values: CDR1 MGHDK, CDR2 SYGVNS. This sample was included in a study of blood T cell repertoires in COVID-19. The overall study: The study drew acute and convalescent COVID-19 samples from the United States, Italy and Spain. In each case, the material was cDNA or gDNA derived from T cells, B-cell-depleted T cells, or PBMCs.

In the source study's methods: Using reference gene primer amplification, nucleated cell counts were estimated. Method: immunoSEQ multiplex PCR; TCRdb's copy keeps in-frame clones and lacks some. V, J and clone size were drawn from that table, and D and trimming were deduced from the DNA. The sample shows around 200,000 clones, 80% to 90% of them seen only once. The sequence was obtained from a woman between 18 and 29 years old who had recovered from COVID-19. Source material: peripheral blood. This chain joins TRBV25-1 and TRBJ2-1; D call uncertain. CDR3 DNA: TGTGCCAGCAGTGAACGAGAATCCTTCTCCTACAATGAGCAGTTCTTC. It is translated as CASSERESFSYNEQFF.